Listed below are T cell receptor beta chains from one sample, sequenced in a study of T cell responses to AZD1222 COVID-19 vaccine. Clones were sequenced by immunoSEQ multiplex PCR, and TCRdb holds only the in-frame ones, with some missing. The data show nearly 110,000 clones, more than 80% seen once. The starting material was peripheral blood, obtained on day 0 of AZD1222 vaccination. Receptor source: an adult in good health. The CDR3 runs from the conserved cysteine through the conserved F or W. The D gene is left open where the match is weak. Rows may omit the clone size; those that give it use once, few, many or a size class.

>-|TRBJ2-7|-|TRBV28
TGTGCCAGCAGGCCTGAGACGCACCAGGACGAGCAGTACTTC
CASRPETHQDEQYF
>-|TRBJ2-3|-|TRBV2
TGTGCCAGCAGGGCGCTAGCGAGGCAAGATACGCAGTATTTT
CASRALARQDTQYF
>-|TRBJ2-1|TRBD1|TRBV5-1
TGCGCCAGCAGCCGGAACCCGACAGGGCTCTACAATGAGCAGTTCTTC
CASSRNPTGLYNEQFF
>-|TRBJ2-7|TRBD2|TRBV5-1
TGCGCCAGCAGCTTGGCGGCGGGAGTCCCCGAGCAGTACTTC
CASSLAAGVPEQYF
>-|TRBJ2-5|-|TRBV7-2
TGTGCCAGCAGCAGTACTAGGTCTCAAGAGACCCAGTACTTC
CASSSTRSQETQYF
>-|TRBJ1-2|-|TRBV19
TGTGCCAGTAGACCCGCCGGGGGGCAGGGTGGCTACACCTTC
CASRPAGGQGGYTF
>-|TRBJ1-1|-|TRBV10-3
TGTGCCATCCAGGCAGGGATGGGCGCTGAAGCTTTCTTT
CAIQAGMGAEAFF
>few|TRBJ1-6|TRBD1|TRBV11-2
TGTGCCAGCAGCTTAGATGGGGCCAGGGGGTCACCCCTCCACTTT
CASSLDGARGSPLHF
>once|TRBJ2-1|-|TRBV5-8
TGTGCCAGCAGCCCGCCCTACAATGAGCAGTTCTTC
CASSPPYNEQFF
>once|TRBJ2-5|-|TRBV11-2
TGTGCCAGCGGGCAGACTCTCCAAGAGACCCAGTACTTC
CASGQTLQETQYF
>-|TRBJ2-7|TRBD1|TRBV27
TGTGCCAGCAGTCCCTCCCCCGGGACAGGGGGCTACGAGCAGTACTTC
CASSPSPGTGGYEQYF
>-|TRBJ1-3|TRBD1|TRBV28
TGTGCCAGCAGCCCTACAGGGGCTGGAAACACCATATATTTT
CASSPTGAGNTIYF
>-|TRBJ1-1|-|TRBV5-1
TGCGCCAGCAGCTATTGGAGTCAGAACACTGAAGCTTTCTTT
CASSYWSQNTEAFF
>-|TRBJ2-1|-|TRBV28
TGTGCCAGCCGTTCCTCCCAGGGGCTAGCGTCCTACAATGAGCAGTTCTTC
CASRSSQGLASYNEQFF
>-|TRBJ2-1|TRBD2|TRBV7-2
TGTGCCAGCAGACCATCCGGGAGGGACTACAATGAGCAGTTCTTC
CASRPSGRDYNEQFF
>-|TRBJ1-4|-|TRBV1
TGCACCAGCGGACCTCACTATCGGGGATTTTCGCCAACTAATGAAAAACTGTTTTTT
CTSGPHYRGFSPTNEKLFF
>-|TRBJ1-1|-|TRBV7-9
TGTGCCAGCAGCTTACTTTACAGCACTGAAGCTTTCTTT
CASSLLYSTEAFF
>-|TRBJ1-6|-|TRBV7-9
TGTGCCAGCAGCTCACAGGTCGGGGATTCACCCCTCCACTTT
CASSSQVGDSPLHF
>-|TRBJ2-7|TRBD2|TRBV28
TGTGCCAGCAGAACGGGGGGGTCGGGTTACGAGCAGTACTTC
CASRTGGSGYEQYF
>-|TRBJ2-5|TRBD1|TRBV5-1
TGCGCCAGCAGTCGGGACACCCCAGGGGGAGAGACCCAGTACTTC
CASSRDTPGGETQYF
>-|TRBJ2-2|-|TRBV7-3
TGTGCCAGCAGCTTTTACCCGAACACCGGGGAGCTGTTTTTT
CASSFYPNTGELFF
>-|TRBJ1-2|-|TRBV6-6
TGTGCCAGCACGGCAACTAACTATGGCTACACCTTC
CASTATNYGYTF
>-|TRBJ2-2|-|TRBV5-1
TGCGCCAGCAGCTTGGATGGACTACTGGGCACCGGGGAGCTGTTTTTT
CASSLDGLLGTGELFF
>-|TRBJ1-2|-|TRBV5-1
TGCGCCAGCAGCCCGTCACCGGAAGAAACTTATGGCTACACCTTC
CASSPSPEETYGYTF
>-|TRBJ1-5|-|TRBV27
TGTGCCAGGACAGGTTACAGCAATCAGCCCCAGCATTTT
CARTGYSNQPQHF
>-|TRBJ2-7|-|TRBV15
TGTGCCACCAGCAGAGAGAGGTCCTACGAGCAGTACTTC
CATSRERSYEQYF
>-|TRBJ1-2|TRBD1|TRBV11-1
TGTGCCAGCAGCCGAGGACAGGGTTACGGCTACACCTTC
CASSRGQGYGYTF
>-|TRBJ2-1|-|TRBV7-2
TGTGCCAGCGGTCTCTTGGAAGGGTACAATGAGCAGTTCTTC
CASGLLEGYNEQFF
>-|TRBJ2-7|-|TRBV7-2
TGTGCCAGCAGCTTAGCGGAGGGTAGGGGCTACGAGCAGTACTTC
CASSLAEGRGYEQYF